Each of the 21 T cell receptor beta chains below was sequenced from the same sample in a study of blood T cell repertoires in COVID-19 (dated by TCRdb to the early 2020s). The library was prepared using the immunoSEQ multiplex PCR assay. This is the immuneACCESS table as TCRdb keeps it, with only in-frame sequences that have V and J called. A part of the clones is gone; compared with another copy, unresolved V genes explain less than half, and the rest is unexplained. The sample has roughly 150,000 clones on record, 65% to 90% of them singletons. The ten most abundant clones make up roughly 8.9% of the sample. Material: peripheral blood. All receptors come from a woman in her forties or fifties with acute or convalescent COVID-19.

The chain carries TRBV6-2 or TRBV6-3 and TRBJ2-4; tentatively, D is TRBD2 (6 bases). With 2 bases removed from V and 7 bases from J, the gap between germline ends came to 24 bases. The CDR3 length is 18 residues. CDR1 is MNHEY and CDR2 is SVGEGT in the germline V gene. CDR3 nucleotides: TGTGCCAGCAGTTACGAAGGGGAGCGGGTCTCGGTTGGGAACATTCAGTACTTC. Its translation: CASSYEGERVSVGNIQYF.

This clone has only one observation. The gene calls are TRBV6-5 and TRBJ2-3; D may be TRBD1 (6 bases). CDR1 is MNHEY, CDR2 SVGAGI, per germline. CDR3 length: 13 residues. V lost 7 bases to trimming and J lost 6 bases, with 14 bases between them. The CDR3 coding sequence is TGTGCCAGCACCGAGAACAGGGATGATACGCAGTATTTT. It specifies CASTENRDDTQYF.

This clone has just a few counts. The sample contains more than one DNA sequence encoding this CDR3. V and J are TRBV3-1 (or the pseudogene TRBV3-2) and TRBJ2-7; 8 nucleotides agree with TRBD2. The germline CDR1 and CDR2 sequences are LGHDT and YNNKEL (reference sequence). The CDR3 contains 20 residues. Losses at the gene ends were 0 bases for V and 3 bases for J; bases not matched to a gene: 19. The CDR3 protein is CASSQDREWAGGGGNYEQYF. CDR3 bases: TGTGCCAGCAGCCAAGATCGGGAGTGGGCGGGGGGCGGGGGGAACTACGAGCAGTACTTC.

The J gene is TRBJ1-5, the V gene TRBV6-5, with D tentatively TRBD1 (6 bases). CDR3 length: 13 amino acids. Germline CDR1 reads MNHEY; CDR2 reads SVGAGI. V lost 6 bases and J 5 bases, leaving 11 bases between the germline ends. The CDR3 region is CASRKDRYQPQHF. The CDR3 bases are TGTGCCAGCAGAAAAGACAGGTATCAGCCCCAGCATTTT.

The gene calls are TRBV28 and TRBJ2-3; D is perhaps TRBD1 (6 bases). The germline gives CDR1 MDHEN, CDR2 SYDVKM. This CDR3 has 13 amino acids. Trimming took 8 bases from V and 3 from J, leaving 12 bases between them. CDR3 sequence (DNA): TGTGCCAGCGGAACAGGGATAACAGATACGCAGTATTTT. It encodes CASGTGITDTQYF. Combining the CDR3 with reference TRBV28 and TRBJ2-3 gives the whole variable domain DVKVTQSSRYLVKRTGEKVFLECVQDMDHENMFWYRQDPGLGLRLIYFSYDVKMKEKGDIPEGYSVSREKKERFSLILESASTNQTSMYLCASGTGITDTQYFGPGTRLTVL.

The DNA of the CDR3 is TGTGCCAGCAGCCAAGATCCATTTCGGAACCGGTTATGGACAGGGGGGGCAGGGGAGCTGTTTTTT. The encoded protein is CASSQDPFRNRLWTGGAGELFF. The chain employs TRBV3-1 (or the pseudogene TRBV3-2) and TRBJ2-2; 10 bases line up with TRBD1. Losses at the gene ends were 0 bases for V and 8 bases for J; bases not matched to a gene: 24. CDR1 is LGHDT, CDR2 YNNKEL, per germline (reference sequence). This CDR3 region has 22 residues.

V gene TRBV19 combines with J gene TRBJ1-4; no clear D gene. V lost 3 bases and J 1 base, leaving 9 bases between the germline ends. Germline V gene data show CDR1 as LNHDA and CDR2 as SQIVND (reference sequence). The CDR3 length is 15 residues. In DNA, the CDR3 is TGTGCCAGTAGTATCTCGGGGAGAACTAATGAAAAACTGTTTTTT. This codes for CASSISGRTNEKLFF.

The V call is TRBV2, the J call TRBJ2-5; possible D gene TRBD2, 6 bases. Germline V gene lookup returns CDR1 SNHLY and CDR2 FYNNEI. The CDR3 extends over 14 amino acids. V was clipped by 2 bases and J by 5 bases, with 12 bases between them. The CDR3 DNA reads as TGTGCCAGCAGTGAATTGGCGGGGTGGGAGACCCAGTACTTC. Its translation: CASSELAGWETQYF.

The gene calls are TRBV11-2 and TRBJ2-2; TRBD2 matches 9 bases. The CDR3 length is 17 residues. The germline CDR1 and CDR2 sequences are SGHAT and FQNNGV. The trim removed 3 bases at V and 5 bases at J, leaving 10 bases unmatched. CDR3 sequence: CASSFPRGGARTGELFF. CDR3 nucleotides: TGTGCCAGCAGCTTCCCTCGCGGGGGGGCCAGGACCGGGGAGCTGTTTTTT.

This clone turned up a few times. This chain links TRBV4-3 with TRBJ2-2; the D gene is possibly TRBD1 (5 bases). This CDR3 is 14 amino acids long. Per germline, CDR1 LGHNA and CDR2 YSLEER. V was trimmed by 5 bases and J by 6 bases, leaving 13 bases between them. CDR3 residues: CASSRHDSPGELFF. The CDR3 nucleotides are TGCGCCAGCAGCAGACACGACAGCCCCGGGGAGCTGTTTTTT.

V and J are TRBV19 and TRBJ1-2, with TRBD1 as a possible D gene (5 bases). The V and J ends lost 3 bases and 4 bases respectively, with 15 bases between them. The germline CDR1 and CDR2 sequences are LNHDA and SQIVND (reference sequence). CDR3 length equals 15 residues. The chain's CDR3 is CASSIIPQGTYGYTF. The CDR3 DNA is TGTGCCAGTAGTATTATACCCCAGGGAACCTATGGCTACACCTTC.

The rearrangement links TRBV7-9 to TRBJ2-7; possibly TRBD1 for D (5 bases). This CDR3 comprises 13 residues. V was shortened by 6 bases and J by 3 bases, with 12 bases between the two germline ends. CDR1 and CDR2 from the germline V gene are SEHNR and FQNEAQ (reference sequence). The CDR3 loop is CASRNRQNYEQYF. CDR3 bases: TGTGCCAGCAGGAACCGACAGAACTACGAGCAGTACTTC. The full variable domain, its missing parts supplied by reference TRBV7-9 and TRBJ2-7, is DTGVSQNPRHKITKRGQNVTFRCDPISEHNRLYWYRQTLGQGPEFLTYFQNEAQLEKSRLLSDRFSAERPKGSFSTLEIQRTEQGDSAMYLCASRNRQNYEQYFGPGTRLTVT.

V and J are TRBV7-2 and TRBJ2-3; D remains unclear. Per germline, CDR1 SGHTA and CDR2 FQGNSA. V lost 2 bases to trimming and J lost 0 bases, with 9 bases between them. This CDR3 has 15 residues. For the CDR3, the DNA is TGTGCCAGCAGCTTAATACGCACTAGCACAGATACGCAGTATTTT. Protein product: CASSLIRTSTDTQYF.

The chain carries TRBV4-3 and TRBJ1-2; D gene uncertain. V dropped 0 bases and J dropped 7 bases, with 9 bases sitting between them. The CDR3 spans 13 residues. Germline-derived CDR1 and CDR2 are LGHNA and YSLEER. CDR3 bases: TGCGCCAGCAGCCAAGATCGCGGCACTGGCTACACCTTC. This gives the protein CASSQDRGTGYTF.

This clone was seen only a few times. The chain has TRBV6-5 and TRBJ1-2; D is perhaps TRBD1 (5 bases). Trimming left V 5 bases short and J 8 bases short, with 9 bases between. Germline CDR1 and CDR2: MNHEY and SVGAGI. The CDR3 length is 11 residues. CDR3 region: CASSTGGGYTF. CDR3 DNA: TGTGCCAGCAGTACTGGGGGGGGCTACACCTTC.

With regard to this clone: An end of the junction differs from the germline gene, which may be a read error. V usage is TRBV19 and J usage is TRBJ2-5, with TRBD1 as a possible D gene (5 bases). This CDR3 has 13 amino acids. Germline loops: CDR1 LNHDA, CDR2 SQIVND (reference sequence). CDR3 in amino acids: CASRSRAPETQYF. CDR3 nucleotides: TGTGCAAGTAGATCCAGGGCCCCAGAGACCCAGTACTTC.

V and J are TRBV29-1 and TRBJ2-7, with D tentatively TRBD2 (5 bases). The germline V gene has CDR1 SQVTM and CDR2 ANQGSEA. V was pared by 8 bases and J by 0 bases, with 8 bases between. This CDR3 is built from 11 residues. Here the CDR3 DNA reads TGCAGCCACGGGGACTCCTACGAGCAGTACTTC. Protein sequence: CSHGDSYEQYF.

The V gene is TRBV5-1, the J gene TRBJ2-5; a possible D gene is TRBD1 (7 bases). This CDR3 comprises 15 residues. CDR1 and CDR2 (germline): SGHRS, YFSETQ. Trimming cost V 5 bases and J 5 bases, with 19 bases left between them. This chain's CDR3 is CASSPIGQGGETQYF. Written as DNA, the CDR3 is TGCGCCAGCAGTCCCATCGGGCAGGGGGGCGAGACCCAGTACTTC.

In DNA, the CDR3 is TGTGCCAGCAGCTCCGACAGGGGTCCGGTCACCGGGGAGCTGTTTTTT. Its translation is CASSSDRGPVTGELFF. V usage is TRBV7-9 and J usage is TRBJ2-2, with TRBD1 matching 8 bases. The trim removed 4 bases at V and 4 bases at J, leaving 8 bases unmatched. Germline V CDR1 and CDR2: SEHNR, FQNEAQ (reference sequence). The CDR3 runs 16 residues.

This chain joins TRBV6-2 or TRBV6-3 and TRBJ2-7; tentatively, D is TRBD2 (5 bases). The CDR3 has 12 residues. Germline-derived CDR1 and CDR2 are MNHEY and SVGEGT. V lost 2 bases and J lost 12, with 14 bases in between. CDR3 nucleotide sequence: TGTGCCAGCAGTTACGCAGGAGCGGTGGCGTACTTC. This codes for CASSYAGAVAYF.

The chain recombines TRBV25-1 with TRBJ2-7; D not certain. Trimming removed 6 bases at V and 3 bases at J, with 9 bases between. Germline loops: CDR1 MGHDK, CDR2 SYGVNS. There are 12 residues in the CDR3. This CDR3 is CASSLSGYEQYF. CDR3 sequence (DNA): TGTGCCAGCAGCCTTTCGGGCTACGAGCAGTACTTC.